This T cell receptor (beta chain) was sequenced during a study of T cell responses to AZD1222 COVID-19 vaccine. Across the study: Whether given at about 4 or about 12 weeks, second doses were pooled.

This clone was recorded once. As yet, its antigen is unknown. Study conclusions and caveats: Unmutated variant regions reportedly attract nearly half of all spike-specific TCRs.

Clones were sequenced by immunoSEQ multiplex PCR, and TCRdb holds only the in-frame ones, with some missing. The table has about 170,000 clones, over 85% seen once. Germline-derived CDR1 and CDR2 are LGHDT and YNNKEL (reference sequence). The CDR3 contains 15 residues. The V end was cut by 4 bases, the J end by 5 bases, with 14 bases between. Here the sequenced sample was peripheral blood, taken on day 0 of AZD1222 vaccination. The V call is TRBV3-1 (or the pseudogene TRBV3-2), the J call TRBJ2-2; D might be TRBD2 (6 bases). This TCR was recovered from an adult in good health. CDR3 loop: CASSPRVAATGELFF. CDR3 coding DNA: TGTGCCAGCAGCCCTCGAGTAGCGGCTACCGGGGAGCTGTTTTTT.